This T cell receptor beta chain was found in a study of chemoradiotherapy in HPV16-positive cancers. Study-wide results and limits: Only two HPV16-positive patients supplied the functional HPV-specificity definition. Candidate HPV-specific clones and E7-related TCR motifs grew in tumor during treatment.

This CDR3 is built from 14 residues. Per the germline V gene, CDR1 is LNHDA and CDR2 is SQIVND (reference sequence). V gave up 3 bases and J gave up 0 bases, with 6 bases separating them. Some clones are missing from TCRdb's copy, which holds only in-frame ones; the method was immunoSEQ multiplex PCR. The table records approximately 12,000 clones, roughly four fifths of them present only once. A word on this clone: The antigen is not known.

Repertoires were sampled repeatedly during chemoradiotherapy. Sample acquisition took place from a patient who underwent chemoradiotherapy. This chain joins TRBV19 and TRBJ1-5, with D unresolved. The receptor's source is a human donor with HPV-associated anogenital cancer. DNA for the CDR3: TGTGCCAGTAGTATCACCGGTAGCAATCAGCCCCAGCATTTT. It codes for CASSITGSNQPQHF.